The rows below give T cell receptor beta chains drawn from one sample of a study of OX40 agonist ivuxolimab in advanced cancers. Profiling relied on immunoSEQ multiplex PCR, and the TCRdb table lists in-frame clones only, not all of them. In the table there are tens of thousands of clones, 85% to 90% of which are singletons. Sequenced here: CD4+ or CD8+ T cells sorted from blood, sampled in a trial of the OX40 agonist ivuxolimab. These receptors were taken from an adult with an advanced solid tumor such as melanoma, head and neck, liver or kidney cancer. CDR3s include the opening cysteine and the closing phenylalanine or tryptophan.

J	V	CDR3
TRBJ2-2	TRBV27	CASSLSPGLATGELFF
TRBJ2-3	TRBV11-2	CASSLGLVGADTQYF
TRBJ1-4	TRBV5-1	CASSGGTGVYEKLFF
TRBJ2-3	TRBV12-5	CASGLAGTDTQYF
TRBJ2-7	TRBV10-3	CAISAHFADEQYF
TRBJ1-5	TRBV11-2	CASSLDSNQPQHF
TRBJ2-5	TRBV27	CASSLMYQETQYF
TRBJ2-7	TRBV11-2	CASSLGYRDHEQYF
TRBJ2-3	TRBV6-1	CASSEEGEYRLGMTDTQYF
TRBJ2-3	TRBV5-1	CASSPRPPSGVLSSTDTQYF
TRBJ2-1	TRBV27	CASSPQTGVNEQFF
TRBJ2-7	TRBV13	CASSPGRAAYEQYF
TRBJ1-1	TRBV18	CASSPSQGARDTEAFF
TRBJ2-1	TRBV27	CASSKRLAGGDEQFF
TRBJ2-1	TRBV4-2	CASSQGSILGRGEQFF
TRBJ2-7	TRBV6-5	CASSYSYSGDYEQYF
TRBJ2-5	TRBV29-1	CSVGDREAWKTQYF
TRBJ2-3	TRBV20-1	CSAGEADTQYF
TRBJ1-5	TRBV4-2	CASSQAQDQPQHF
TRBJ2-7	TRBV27	CASRGDNYEQYF
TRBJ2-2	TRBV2	CASNLGGNANTGELFF
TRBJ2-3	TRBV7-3	CASSISGADTQYF
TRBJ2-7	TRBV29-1	CSVERIGAGEQYF
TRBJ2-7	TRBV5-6	CASTRGLAGAEQYF
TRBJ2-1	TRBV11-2	CASSLGLGGYNEQFF
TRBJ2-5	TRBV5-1	CASSWGTGGETQYF
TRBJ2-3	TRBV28	CASSSPGGFTDTQYF
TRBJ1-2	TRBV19	CASTQPGEGYGYTF
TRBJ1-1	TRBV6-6	CASSRRDVNTEAFF
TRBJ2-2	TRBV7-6	CASSLRTGRNTGELFF
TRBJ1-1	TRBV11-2	CASSGQGVGAEAFF
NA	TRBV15	CATSRARGTGIDEQYF
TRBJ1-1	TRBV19	CASKGAGTEAFF
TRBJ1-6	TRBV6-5	CASRAGTGESPLHF
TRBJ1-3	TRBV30	CAWSVAAVGNTIYF
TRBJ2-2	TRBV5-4	CASSSMATSSGELFF
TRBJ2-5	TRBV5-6	CASSLLTGVGETQYF
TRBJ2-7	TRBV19	CASSREGKQGAGPYEQYF